These 21 T cell receptor beta chains came from one sample sequenced in a study of blood T cell repertoires in COVID-19. The method was immunoSEQ multiplex PCR; TCRdb's version includes in-frame clones alone and lacks a portion of them. The table includes hundreds of thousands of clones, over 75% detected once. Sequenced sample: peripheral blood. Every receptor here comes from a human donor in a cohort sampled during active COVID-19.

The rearrangement joins TRBV28 to TRBJ1-5; possible D gene TRBD1, 5 bases. CDR1 and CDR2 from the germline V gene are MDHEN and SYDVKM. The CDR3 contains 14 residues. Deletions cut 11 bases from V and 0 bases from J, with 14 bases between. The CDR3 nucleotides are TGTGCCGGCGTCATGGACAATAGCAATCAGCCCCAGCATTTT. Translating it yields CAGVMDNSNQPQHF.

The chain is built from TRBV6-5 and TRBJ2-2; D remains ambiguous. Germline values: CDR1 MNHEY, CDR2 SVGAGI. The CDR3 sequence is 15 residues long. Trimming took off 2 bases at V and 5 bases at J, with 12 bases between the two ends. CDR3 bases: TGTGCCAGCAGTTACCCGCCGCGGCTTACCGGGGAGCTGTTTTTT. Protein product: CASSYPPRLTGELFF.

The chain couples TRBV6-2 or TRBV6-3 to TRBJ2-7; 9 bases are a match to TRBD2. The germline gives CDR1 MNHEY, CDR2 SVGEGT. This CDR3 spans 15 amino acids. V lost 4 bases, J lost 3 bases, and 7 bases stayed unmatched. In DNA, the CDR3 is TGTGCCAGCAGTTCCACCGGGACTAGCCTCTACGAGCAGTACTTC. This gives the protein CASSSTGTSLYEQYF.

The chain joins TRBV7-2 to TRBJ2-1, with D perhaps matching TRBD1 (7 bases). The CDR3 runs to 15 residues. Germline V gene sequence: CDR1 SGHTA, CDR2 FQGNSA. Deletions cut 10 bases from V and 4 bases from J, with 20 bases between. The CDR3 loop is CAIPLGGRGYNEQFF. The CDR3 DNA sequence: TGTGCCATTCCACTCGGGGGCAGGGGGTACAATGAGCAGTTCTTC.

The chain links TRBV6-6 to TRBJ2-7; D is uncertain. The ends were cut back, 8 bases at V and 4 bases at J, with 9 bases in the middle. The CDR3 loop spans 11 amino acids. From germline, CDR1 is MNHNY and CDR2 SVGAGI (reference sequence). This CDR3 is CASSERYEQYF. The CDR3 DNA reads as TGTGCCAGCTCCGAACGGTACGAGCAGTACTTC.

The rearrangement joins TRBV29-1 to TRBJ1-1; 8 bases agree with TRBD1. Germline lookup yields CDR1 SQVTM and CDR2 ANQGSEA. The CDR3 length is 16 residues. The ends lost 7 bases at V and 4 bases at J; junction bases unmatched: 17. CDR3 DNA sequence: TGCAGCGCTGTACCGGGACAGGAGGGGCCGGGCACTGAAGCTTTCTTT. It is translated as CSAVPGQEGPGTEAFF. The whole variable domain, remainder taken from reference TRBV29-1 and TRBJ1-1, is SAVISQKPSRDICQRGTSLTIQCQVDSQVTMMFWYRQQPGQSLTLIATANQGSEATYESGFVIDKFPISRPNLTFSTLTVSNMSPEDSSIYLCSAVPGQEGPGTEAFFGQGTRLTVV.

The chain links TRBV5-4 to TRBJ2-3; D is undetermined. The CDR3 length is 14 residues. The V end was cut by 3 bases, the J end by 4 bases, with 12 bases between. Germline V lookup: CDR1 SGHNT, CDR2 YYREEE (reference sequence). The DNA for the CDR3 is TGTGCCAGCAGCTCCTCCCGTCGTGCAGATACGCAGTATTTT. As protein: CASSSSRRADTQYF.

This clone was seen only a few times. The rearrangement joins TRBV12-5 to TRBJ1-2; D ambiguous. Between the trimmed V and J ends, which lost 1 base and 0 bases, there was a span of 15 bases. The germline gives CDR1 LGHNT, CDR2 FRNRAP. This CDR3 has 17 amino acids. The CDR3: CASGLGALLGANYGYTF. CDR3 bases: TGTGCTAGTGGTTTGGGGGCCCTTTTGGGAGCTAACTATGGCTACACCTTC.

The chain couples TRBV7-6 to TRBJ2-5, with 7 bases fitting TRBD1. The CDR3 extends over 14 amino acids. From germline, CDR1 is SGHVS and CDR2 FNYEAQ. Germline trimming cut 5 bases from V and 1 base from J; bases unmatched to any gene: 4. The CDR3 here is CASSLGTVQETQYF. CDR3 coding DNA: TGTGCCAGCAGCCTAGGGACAGTCCAAGAGACCCAGTACTTC.

In the case of this clone: Additional DNA sequences in this sample encode the identical CDR3. V is TRBV4-1 and J is TRBJ1-5, with 7 nucleotides matching TRBD1. Germline loops: CDR1 MGHRA, CDR2 YSYEKL. The V and J ends lost 2 bases and 2 bases, in that order; junction bases with no gene match: 3. The CDR3 is 15 amino acids. The CDR3, as DNA: TGCGCCAGCAGCCAACAGGGGGGTGGCAATCAGCCCCAGCATTTT. This encodes CASSQQGGGNQPQHF.

The chain is built from TRBV3-1 (or the pseudogene TRBV3-2) and TRBJ2-1; 7 nucleotides line up with TRBD2. This CDR3 is built from 13 residues. Looked up from germline, CDR1 is LGHDT and CDR2 is YNNKEL (reference sequence). V lost 6 bases to trimming and J lost 9 bases; unmatched junction nucleotides: 8. CDR3 protein: CASRPTSASEQFF. The CDR3 nucleotides are TGTGCCAGCAGGCCCACTAGCGCGAGTGAGCAGTTCTTC.

This CDR3 reads CASSQRGGEEGADYGYTF. DNA of the CDR3: TGTGCCAGCAGCCAAAGGGGAGGGGAGGAGGGTGCGGACTATGGCTACACCTTC. The chain couples TRBV4-2 to TRBJ1-2; D perhaps matches TRBD1 (5 bases). The CDR3 totals 18 residues. Germline values: CDR1 LGHNA, CDR2 YNFKEQ. With 2 bases removed from V and 3 bases from J, the gap between germline ends came to 22 bases.

The J gene is TRBJ2-5, the V gene TRBV7-2; TRBD1 agrees at 7 bases. Per the germline V gene, CDR1 is SGHTA and CDR2 is FQGNSA. CDR3 length: 15 residues. V dropped 4 bases and J dropped 2; count of bases not matched to a gene: 7. This CDR3 reads CASSSETGKQETQYF. The CDR3 nucleotides are TGTGCCAGCAGCTCAGAGACAGGGAAACAAGAGACCCAGTACTTC.

The rearrangement joins TRBV6-5 to TRBJ1-1; no firm D call. In germline, CDR1 is MNHEY, CDR2 SVGAGI. The V end lost 7 bases, the J end lost 3 bases, and 15 bases lay between the germline ends. The CDR3 has 14 amino acids. This CDR3 is CASKPGSLDTEAFF. In DNA form, the CDR3 reads TGTGCCAGCAAACCGGGATCCCTTGACACTGAAGCTTTCTTT.

This rearrangement joins TRBV28 to TRBJ2-7; 7 positions match TRBD1. Trimming removed 6 bases from V and 7 bases from J; junction bases left unmatched: 12. Germline CDR1 MDHEN, CDR2 SYDVKM. The CDR3 runs 14 residues. The CDR3 region is CASRRDRVNREQYF. The CDR3 nucleotides read TGTGCCAGCAGGAGAGACAGGGTGAATAGGGAGCAGTACTTC. Looking up the rest from reference TRBV28 and TRBJ2-7 gives the full variable domain: DVKVTQSSRYLVKRTGEKVFLECVQDMDHENMFWYRQDPGLGLRLIYFSYDVKMKEKGDIPEGYSVSREKKERFSLILESASTNQTSMYLCASRRDRVNREQYFGPGTRLTVT.

As DNA, the CDR3 is TGTGCCAGTAGTATAACTCCGGGGGGTACGCAGTATTTT. Translating it yields CASSITPGGTQYF. The chain uses TRBV19 and TRBJ2-3; TRBD2 matches 7 bases. CDR1 and CDR2 (germline): LNHDA, SQIVND (reference sequence). The length of the CDR3 is 13 residues. The trim removed 2 bases at V and 8 bases at J, leaving 4 bases unmatched.

The gene calls are TRBV3-1 (or the pseudogene TRBV3-2) and TRBJ2-5; a possible D gene is TRBD2 (5 bases). The germline V and J ends were trimmed by 4 bases and 6 bases, with 15 bases remaining between them. This CDR3 contains 14 residues. Looked up from germline, CDR1 is LGHDT and CDR2 is YNNKEL (reference sequence). The chain's CDR3 is CASSLSAGEQTQYF. The CDR3 DNA reads TGTGCCAGCAGCCTGTCGGCGGGCGAGCAGACCCAGTACTTC.

The chain uses TRBV6-1 and TRBJ1-6; D not resolved. This CDR3 has 16 residues. Germline-derived CDR1 and CDR2 are MNHNS and SASEGT. V gave up 4 bases and J gave up 0 bases, with 10 bases separating them. The CDR3 is CASSGQWSSYNSPLHF. The CDR3 region has the DNA TGTGCCAGCAGTGGTCAGTGGAGCTCCTATAATTCACCCCTCCACTTT.

The V gene is TRBV7-8, the J gene TRBJ1-6; possible D gene TRBD1, 6 bases. CDR3 size: 15 residues. The ends were cut back, 1 base at V and 6 bases at J, with 10 bases in the middle. CDR1 and CDR2 (germline): SGHVS, FQNEAQ. The CDR3 DNA sequence: TGTGCCAGCAGCTTAGAAGGCAGGGGTAATTCACCCCTCCACTTT. Translation gives CASSLEGRGNSPLHF.

The CDR3 DNA follows: TGTGCCAGCAGCGTAGTAGCGGGGCTCACCGGGGAGCTGTTTTTT. This sequence encodes CASSVVAGLTGELFF. The chain has TRBV9 and TRBJ2-2; 8 bases line up with TRBD2. The CDR3 is made up of 15 amino acids. The V gene end was trimmed by 0 bases and the J gene end by 4 bases; junction bases not matched to a gene: 2. In germline, CDR1 is SGDLS, CDR2 YYNGEE. The entire variable domain, with the rest obtained from reference TRBV9 and TRBJ2-2, is as follows: DSGVTQTPKHLITATGQRVTLRCSPRSGDLSVYWYQQSLDQGLQFLIQYYNGEERAKGNILERFSAQQFPDLHSELNLSSLELGDSALYFCASSVVAGLTGELFFGEGSRLTVL.

The genes are TRBV2 and TRBJ1-6; 9 nucleotides align to TRBD1. The CDR3 covers 16 residues. The J segment lost 7 bases and the V segment lost 0 bases, leaving 4 bases of the junction unmatched. Germline loops: CDR1 SNHLY, CDR2 FYNNEI. Here the CDR3 reads CASSEARTGANSPLHF. For the CDR3, the DNA is TGTGCCAGCAGTGAAGCGAGGACAGGGGCAAATTCACCCCTCCACTTT.